Given below is one TCR beta chain in context. No antigen is known for it. Clones were sequenced by immunoSEQ multiplex PCR, and TCRdb holds only the in-frame ones, with some missing. The sample includes about 60,000 clones, about 72% seen only once; the top ten take about 3.1%. This CDR3 is built from 13 residues. V gave up 0 bases and J gave up 3 bases, with 6 bases separating them. Per germline, CDR1 KGHSH and CDR2 LQKENI. The data derive from a study of radiotherapy plus CTLA-4 blockade in lung cancer. Whole-study results and caveats: Interferon-beta, together with early blood T cell clone dynamics, reportedly best predicted response.

The V gene is TRBV18, the J gene TRBJ2-7; D might be TRBD2 (6 bases). The TCR originated in a human donor with non-small cell lung cancer who had a complete response to radiotherapy plus ipilimumab. The sample was peripheral blood, taken from a patient treated with radiotherapy plus ipilimumab. In nucleotides, the CDR3 is TGTGCCAGCTCACCACCCGGGAGCTACGAGCAGTACTTC. Encoded protein: CASSPPGSYEQYF. Supplemented by reference TRBV18 and TRBJ2-7, the full variable domain reads NAGVMQNPRHLVRRRGQEARLRCSPMKGHSHVYWYRQLPEEGLKFMVYLQKENIIDESGMPKERFSAEFPKEGPSILRIQQVVRGDSAAYFCASSPPGSYEQYFGPGTRLTVT.